This is a list of T cell receptor beta chains from one sample in a study of blood T cell repertoires in COVID-19. Measured with immunoSEQ multiplex PCR; TCRdb has only the in-frame clones, and not every one. The sample shows approximately 37,000 clones, 80% to 95% of them seen only once. Material: peripheral blood. The origin of the receptors is a woman older than 75 with acute or convalescent COVID-19. Each CDR3 is given with its conserved first and last residue. A D gene is named only where the DNA matches it firmly. Size values are once, few and many counts, or a class for expanded clones, and some rows have none.

v_gene	abundance	j_gene	d_gene	CDR3aa	CDR3nt
TRBV7-2	-	TRBJ1-5	-	CASSLVGGQTQPQHF	TGTGCCAGCAGCTTAGTAGGCGGACAGACCCAGCCCCAGCATTTT
TRBV4-2	-	TRBJ2-7	-	CASSQRRSDPGEQYF	TGTGCCAGCAGCCAAAGGAGGTCCGATCCGGGCGAGCAGTACTTC
TRBV5-1	-	TRBJ2-1	-	CASSPTGDSYNEQFF	TGCGCCAGCAGCCCTACGGGGGACTCCTACAATGAGCAGTTCTTC
TRBV5-1	-	TRBJ1-1	TRBD1	CASSLQQGAYEAFF	TGCGCCAGCAGCTTGCAACAGGGGGCGTATGAAGCTTTCTTT
TRBV7-2	-	TRBJ2-7	TRBD2	CASSHQGLAGGQAQYF	TGTGCCAGCAGCCATCAAGGACTAGCGGGGGGACAGGCGCAGTACTTC
TRBV30	-	TRBJ1-2	TRBD1	CAWSFNLGGAGGYTF	TGTGCCTGGAGTTTTAACTTAGGGGGCGCGGGTGGCTACACCTTC
TRBV6-2/TRBV6-3	-	TRBJ2-7	TRBD2	CASSAPSGGFIPYF	TGTGCCAGCAGTGCTCCTAGCGGGGGGTTCATTCCGTACTTC
TRBV18	-	TRBJ1-3	-	CASSPPARADTIYF	TGTGCCAGCTCACCACCGGCCAGGGCGGACACCATATATTTT
TRBV15	-	TRBJ1-1	-	CATSGRTFKNTEAFF	TGTGCCACCAGCGGCCGCACCTTTAAGAACACTGAAGCTTTCTTT
TRBV5-4	-	TRBJ1-2	-	CASSLVATTGEPGYTF	TGTGCCAGCAGCTTGGTGGCCACAACGGGGGAGCCGGGCTACACCTTC
TRBV19	-	TRBJ1-2	-	CASSMTGNGYTF	TGTGCCAGTAGTATGACGGGGAACGGCTACACCTTC
TRBV18	-	TRBJ1-6	TRBD1	CASSLGQGGNSPLHF	TGTGCCAGCTCACTGGGACAGGGGGGGAATTCACCCCTCCACTTT
TRBV2	-	TRBJ2-4	-	CASSAGNSAAKNIQYF	TGTGCCAGCAGTGCCGGCAATAGCGCTGCCAAAAACATTCAGTACTTC
TRBV15	-	TRBJ1-3	-	CATSRDKAGTGNTIYF	TGTGCCACCAGCAGAGATAAGGCAGGGACTGGAAACACCATATATTTT
TRBV6-1	-	TRBJ1-3	-	CASSEPRRGIAGNTIYF	TGTGCCAGCAGTGAACCTAGGCGAGGGATCGCTGGAAACACCATATATTTT
TRBV16	-	TRBJ2-1	TRBD2	CASSHPSPSGGPISYNEQFF	TGTGCCAGCAGCCACCCATCGCCTAGCGGGGGGCCCATCTCCTACAATGAGCAGTTCTTC
TRBV7-8	few	TRBJ1-3	-	CASSLVVIATGEGNTIYF	TGTGCCAGCAGCTTAGTAGTCATAGCTACAGGCGAAGGAAACACCATATATTTT
TRBV19	-	TRBJ1-2	-	CASRIQGNSNYGYTF	TGTGCCAGTAGGATACAGGGTAACTCCAACTATGGCTACACCTTC
TRBV27	-	TRBJ1-5	-	CASSRDSQSNQPQHF	TGTGCCAGCAGTCGGGACTCCCAGTCTAATCAGCCCCAGCATTTT
TRBV30	-	TRBJ2-1	TRBD1	CAWSVRDRAYNEQFF	TGTGCCTGGAGTGTTCGCGACAGGGCCTACAATGAGCAGTTCTTC
TRBV11-2	-	TRBJ1-3	-	CASSLFQAGSGNTIYF	TGTGCCAGCAGCTTATTTCAGGCCGGCTCTGGAAACACCATATATTTT
TRBV2	once	TRBJ2-7	-	CATSLGTYEQYF	TGTGCCACCTCTCTCGGGACCTACGAGCAGTACTTC
TRBV7-2	-	TRBJ1-1	TRBD1	CASSPGTGALNTEAFF	TGTGCCAGCAGCCCGGGGACAGGGGCTTTGAACACTGAAGCTTTCTTT
TRBV7-3	-	TRBJ2-1	-	CASRGAGSTYNEQFF	TGTGCCAGCAGGGGCGCGGGATCCACCTACAATGAGCAGTTCTTC
TRBV5-1	-	TRBJ2-3	TRBD1	CASSQGQSTDTQYF	TGCGCCAGCAGCCAGGGACAGAGCACAGATACGCAGTATTTT
TRBV2	-	TRBJ1-5	TRBD1	CASSSQGVNQPQHF	TGTGCCAGCAGTTCACAGGGGGTCAATCAGCCCCAGCATTTT
TRBV4-1	-	TRBJ1-4	-	CASSQPGLGKLFF	TGCGCCAGCAGCCAACCGGGACTAGGAAAACTGTTTTTT
TRBV6-5	-	TRBJ2-3	-	CASRAGQNTDTQYF	TGTGCCAGCAGGGCGGGGCAGAACACAGATACGCAGTATTTT
TRBV7-2	-	TRBJ1-2	-	CASRPGREDGYTF	TGTGCCAGCAGGCCCGGGAGAGAGGATGGCTACACCTTC
TRBV28	-	TRBJ1-5	-	CASSLRRGDQPQHF	TGTGCCAGCAGTTTACGGCGAGGCGATCAGCCCCAGCATTTT
TRBV6-6	once	TRBJ1-2	TRBD1	CASSTSGTGKGYGYTF	TGTGCCAGCAGTACCTCCGGGACAGGGAAGGGCTATGGCTACACCTTC
TRBV19	-	TRBJ2-1	-	CASSMIGLGAPEQFF	TGTGCCAGTAGTATGATAGGTCTGGGGGCCCCTGAGCAGTTCTTC
TRBV2	-	TRBJ1-5	-	CASSEVAVDSLPQHF	TGTGCCAGCAGTGAAGTAGCCGTCGACTCTCTGCCCCAGCATTTT
TRBV5-1	-	TRBJ2-1	-	CASSPQTEGLQFF	TGCGCCAGCAGCCCACAGACAGAAGGGTTACAATTCTTC
TRBV6-2/TRBV6-3	-	TRBJ2-3	TRBD2	CASSSLLAGNTDTQYF	TGTGCCAGCAGTTCTCTACTAGCGGGGAACACAGATACGCAGTATTTT
TRBV12-3/TRBV12-4	-	TRBJ1-5	-	CATSFRANQPQHF	TGTGCCACCAGTTTCAGGGCGAATCAGCCCCAGCATTTT
TRBV27	-	TRBJ1-2	-	CASTPWGSANYGYTF	TGTGCCAGCACCCCCTGGGGCAGTGCTAACTATGGCTACACCTTC
TRBV7-8	-	TRBJ1-6	-	CASSLLKGVRSPLHF	TGTGCCAGCAGCTTACTCAAAGGGGTCAGGTCACCCCTCCACTTT
TRBV6-5	few	TRBJ2-7	-	CASSYSGRGSYEQYF	TGTGCCAGCAGTTACTCCGGACGGGGTTCCTACGAGCAGTACTTC
TRBV7-6	-	TRBJ1-1	-	CASSLVPGGTTEAFF	TGTGCCAGCAGCTTAGTACCGGGAGGTACCACTGAAGCTTTCTTT
TRBV5-1	-	TRBJ2-3	TRBD2	CASSAAGGTDTQYF	TGCGCCAGCAGTGCGGCGGGGGGGACAGATACGCAGTATTTT
TRBV21-1	-	TRBJ1-1	-	CASPVMDRSHPPAPERLNTEAFF	TGTGCCAGCCCAGTTATGGACAGGTCCCATCCCCCCGCGCCGGAGAGGTTGAACACTGAAGCTTTCTTT
TRBV7-3	once	TRBJ2-3	TRBD2	CASSISGGTTDTQYF	TGTGCCAGCAGCATTAGCGGGGGGACCACAGATACGCAGTATTTT
TRBV12-3/TRBV12-4	-	TRBJ1-6	-	CAGRERVNSPLHF	TGTGCCGGCAGGGAGAGGGTTAATTCACCCCTCCACTTT
TRBV5-1	-	TRBJ1-6	-	CASSLEGSYNSPLHF	TGCGCCAGCAGCTTGGAGGGGTCCTATAATTCACCCCTCCACTTT
TRBV18	-	TRBJ1-6	-	CASSPPGGVGNSPLHF	TGTGCCAGCTCACCCCCTGGCGGAGTAGGAAATTCACCCCTCCACTTT
TRBV7-3	-	TRBJ1-2	-	CASSLNPAQGNGYTF	TGTGCCAGCAGCTTAAACCCAGCGCAGGGTAATGGCTACACCTTC
TRBV7-8	-	TRBJ1-3	TRBD1	CASSTLQGATGNTIYF	TGTGCCAGCAGCACTTTACAGGGGGCAACGGGAAACACCATATATTTT
TRBV19	-	TRBJ1-3	TRBD1	CASNRDSYSSGNTIYF	TGTGCCAGTAACCGGGACAGTTACAGCTCTGGAAACACCATATATTTT
TRBV7-3	-	TRBJ2-5	-	CASSSSVQETQYF	TGTGCCAGCAGCTCCTCCGTCCAAGAGACCCAGTACTTC
TRBV11-3	-	TRBJ2-5	TRBD2	CASSPGTSGGYQETQYF	TGTGCCAGCAGCCCCGGGACTAGCGGGGGGTATCAAGAGACCCAGTACTTC
TRBV3-1/TRBV3-2	-	TRBJ2-5	TRBD2	CASSQVVASGGQETQYF	TGTGCCAGCAGCCAAGTTGTGGCTAGCGGGGGTCAAGAGACCCAGTACTTC
TRBV18	-	TRBJ1-4	TRBD1	CASSPYPGQGNEKLFF	TGTGCCAGCTCACCGTACCCGGGACAGGGGAATGAAAAACTGTTTTTT